In its sample, the clone carrying this T cell receptor beta chain was seen once. This specimen belongs to a study of blood T cell repertoires in COVID-19. Study background: Researchers got acute and convalescent COVID-19 samples from the United States, Italy and Spain.

The data were produced by immunoSEQ multiplex PCR, yet TCRdb's version contains in-frame clones alone and is incomplete. Here the sample spans around 400,000 clones, 80% to 90% being singletons. With 1 base removed from V and 7 bases from J, the gap between germline ends came to 10 bases. Germline values: CDR1 SGHAT, CDR2 FQDESV (reference sequence). This CDR3 contains 13 residues. The TCR sequence derives from a woman aged 55-69 years with COVID-19, enrolled during active disease. V and J are TRBV11-1 and TRBJ2-5, with a possible D match to TRBD2 (6 bases). The sequencing sample was made of peripheral blood. The CDR3, as DNA: TGTGCCAGCAGCTTAGGGAGGGCTGGGACCCAGTACTTC. This codes for CASSLGRAGTQYF. Looking up the rest from reference TRBV11-1 and TRBJ2-5 gives the full variable domain: EAEVAQSPRYKITEKSQAVAFWCDPISGHATLYWYRQILGQGPELLVQFQDESVVDDSQLPKDRFSAERLKGVDSTLKIQPAELGDSAMYLCASSLGRAGTQYFGPGTRLLVL.